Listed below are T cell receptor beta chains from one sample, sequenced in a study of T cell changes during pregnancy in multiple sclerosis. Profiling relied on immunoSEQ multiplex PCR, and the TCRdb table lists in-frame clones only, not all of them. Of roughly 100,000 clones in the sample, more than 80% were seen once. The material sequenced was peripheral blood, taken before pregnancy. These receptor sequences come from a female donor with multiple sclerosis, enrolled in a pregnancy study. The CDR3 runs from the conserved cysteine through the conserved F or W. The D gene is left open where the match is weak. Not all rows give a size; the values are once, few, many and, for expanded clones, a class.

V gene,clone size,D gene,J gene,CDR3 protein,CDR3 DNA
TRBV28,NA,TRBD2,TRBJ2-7,CASSLGRGLAGNEQYF,TGTGCCAGCAGTTTGGGGCGGGGACTAGCGGGAAATGAGCAGTACTTC
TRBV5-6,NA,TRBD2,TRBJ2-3,CASSLYRLAGVADTQYF,TGTGCCAGCAGCTTATATCGACTAGCGGGAGTAGCAGATACGCAGTATTTT
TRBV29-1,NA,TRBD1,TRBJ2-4,CSVQGVAKNIQYF,TGCAGCGTTCAGGGGGTAGCCAAAAACATTCAGTACTTC
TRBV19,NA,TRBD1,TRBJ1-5,CASTPGTGGVSNQPQHF,TGTGCCAGTACTCCCGGGACAGGGGGCGTCAGCAATCAGCCCCAGCATTTT
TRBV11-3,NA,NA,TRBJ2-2,CASSLAGTNTGELFF,TGTGCCAGCAGCTTAGCGGGTACAAACACCGGGGAGCTGTTTTTT
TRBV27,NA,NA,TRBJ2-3,CASSLVNPDTQYF,TGTGCCAGCAGTTTAGTCAATCCAGATACGCAGTATTTT
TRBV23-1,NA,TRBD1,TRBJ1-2,CASTLTGGYGYTF,TGCGCCAGCACCCTGACAGGGGGGTATGGCTACACCTTC
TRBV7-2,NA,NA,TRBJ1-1,CASSTTVGRNTEAFF,TGTGCCAGCAGCACCACCGTGGGGAGGAACACTGAAGCTTTCTTT
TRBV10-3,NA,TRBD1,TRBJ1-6,CAISRTGVDSPLHF,TGTGCCATCAGTAGGACAGGGGTAGATTCACCCCTCCACTTT
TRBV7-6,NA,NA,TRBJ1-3,CASGGTGNTIYF,TGTGCCAGCGGGGGGACTGGAAACACCATATATTTT
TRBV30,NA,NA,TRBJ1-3,CAWSGGPGDTIYF,TGTGCCTGGAGTGGGGGCCCAGGAGACACCATATATTTT
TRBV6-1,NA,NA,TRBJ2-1,CASSEGQGSYNEQFF,TGTGCCAGCAGTGAAGGGCAGGGTTCCTACAATGAGCAGTTCTTC
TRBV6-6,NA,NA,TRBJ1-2,CASSGREGTAYGYTF,TGTGCCAGCAGTGGCCGGGAGGGGACGGCCTATGGCTACACCTTC
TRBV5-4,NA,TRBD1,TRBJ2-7,CASSPSPGQNPSEQYF,TGTGCCAGCAGCCCAAGTCCGGGACAGAATCCTTCCGAGCAGTACTTC
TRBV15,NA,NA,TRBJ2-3,CATSRDRRGTQYF,TGTGCCACCAGCAGAGATCGGAGAGGTACGCAGTATTTT
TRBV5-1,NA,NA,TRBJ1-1,CASSGRVPEAFF,TGCGCCAGCAGCGGGAGGGTTCCTGAAGCTTTCTTT
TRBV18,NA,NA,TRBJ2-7,CASSPESPTVTYEQYF,TGTGCCAGCTCACCAGAGTCCCCGACAGTTACCTACGAGCAGTACTTC
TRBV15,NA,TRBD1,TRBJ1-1,CATSRGLSGQGFTEAFF,TGTGCCACCAGCAGAGGCCTTTCCGGACAGGGATTCACTGAAGCTTTCTTT
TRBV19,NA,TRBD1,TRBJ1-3,CASMGRGRPGNTIYF,TGTGCCAGTATGGGCAGGGGGCGTCCTGGAAACACCATATATTTT
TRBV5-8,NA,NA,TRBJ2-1,CASSLEGGYNEQFF,TGTGCCAGCAGCTTGGAAGGGGGCTACAATGAGCAGTTCTTC
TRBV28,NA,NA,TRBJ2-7,CASSFGGVYEQYF,TGTGCCAGCAGTTTCGGGGGTGTCTACGAGCAGTACTTC
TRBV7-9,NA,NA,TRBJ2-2,CASSLGSLPRELFF,TGTGCCAGCAGCTTAGGGTCCCTACCGCGGGAGCTGTTTTTT
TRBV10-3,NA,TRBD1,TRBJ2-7,CATRTGDEQYF,TGTGCCACTAGAACAGGGGACGAGCAGTACTTC
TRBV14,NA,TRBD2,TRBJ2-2,CASSQETSAPRTGELFF,TGTGCCAGCAGCCAAGAGACTAGCGCCCCGAGGACCGGGGAGCTGTTTTTT
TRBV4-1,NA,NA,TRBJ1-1,CASSRTEWFLNTEAFF,TGCGCCAGCAGCCGTACTGAGTGGTTTTTGAACACTGAAGCTTTCTTT
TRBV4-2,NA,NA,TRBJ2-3,CASSQELRPPLDTQYF,TGTGCCAGCAGCCAAGAGCTCAGGCCCCCGTTGGATACGCAGTATTTT
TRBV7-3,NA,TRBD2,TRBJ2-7,CASSRTSGSSEQYF,TGTGCCAGCAGTCGGACTAGCGGTTCCTCCGAGCAGTACTTC
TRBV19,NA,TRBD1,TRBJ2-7,CASSMSGTGSYEQYF,TGTGCCAGTAGTATGTCCGGGACAGGCTCCTACGAGCAGTACTTC
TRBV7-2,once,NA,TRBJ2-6,CASSLVSGANVLTF,TGTGCCAGCAGCTTAGTATCCGGGGCCAACGTCCTGACTTTC
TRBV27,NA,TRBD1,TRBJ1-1,CASSFQGVNTEAFF,TGTGCCAGCAGTTTTCAGGGGGTGAACACTGAAGCTTTCTTT
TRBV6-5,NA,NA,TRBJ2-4,CASRSGQQSNIQYF,TGTGCCAGCAGGTCAGGACAGCAGTCTAACATTCAGTACTTC
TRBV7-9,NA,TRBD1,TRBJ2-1,CASSSRPGQGIGNEQFF,TGTGCCAGCAGCTCTCGACCGGGACAGGGGATTGGGAACGAGCAGTTCTTC
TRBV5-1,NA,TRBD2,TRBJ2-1,CASPGGREGNEQFF,TGCGCCAGCCCGGGCGGGAGGGAGGGAAATGAGCAGTTCTTC
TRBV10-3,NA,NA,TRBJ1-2,CAISEQQGRYYGYTF,TGTGCCATCAGTGAGCAGCAGGGGCGTTACTATGGCTACACCTTC
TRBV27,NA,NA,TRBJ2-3,CASKEASTDTQYF,TGTGCCAGCAAAGAAGCTAGCACAGATACGCAGTATTTT
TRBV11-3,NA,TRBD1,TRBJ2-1,CASSLGQASSEQFF,TGTGCCAGCAGCCTAGGACAGGCGAGTTCGGAGCAGTTCTTC
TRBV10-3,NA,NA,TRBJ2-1,CAISEAMRAHYNEQFF,TGTGCCATCAGTGAAGCAATGAGGGCCCATTACAATGAGCAGTTCTTC
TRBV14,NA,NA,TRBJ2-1,CASSQLPPSYNEQFF,TGTGCCAGCAGCCAACTACCCCCATCCTACAATGAGCAGTTCTTC
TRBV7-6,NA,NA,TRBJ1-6,CASSLSAQTNSPLHF,TGTGCCAGCAGCTTATCGGCACAGACCAATTCACCCCTCCACTTT
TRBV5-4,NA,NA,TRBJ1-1,CASSFRGTEAFF,TGTGCCAGCAGCTTCCGGGGCACTGAAGCTTTCTTT
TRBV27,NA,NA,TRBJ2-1,CASSLTRLYNEQFF,TGTGCCAGCAGTTTAACGCGGCTCTACAATGAGCAGTTCTTC
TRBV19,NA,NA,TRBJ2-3,CASSIGGVGTDTQYF,TGTGCCAGTAGTATCGGAGGGGTGGGCACAGATACGCAGTATTTT
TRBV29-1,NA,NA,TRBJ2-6,CSVAREGSGTSGANVLTF,TGCAGCGTTGCCCGAGAGGGCTCGGGTACCTCTGGGGCCAACGTCCTGACTTTC
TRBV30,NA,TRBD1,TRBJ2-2,CAWTQGANTGELFF,TGTGCCTGGACACAGGGGGCAAACACCGGGGAGCTGTTTTTT
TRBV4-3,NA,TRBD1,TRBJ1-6,CASSLTNDREVSPLHF,TGCGCCAGCAGCCTCACGAACGACAGGGAAGTCTCACCCCTCCACTTT
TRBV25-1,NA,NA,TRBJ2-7,CASSRGGRGEQYF,TGTGCCAGCAGTCGGGGAGGCCGGGGCGAGCAGTACTTC
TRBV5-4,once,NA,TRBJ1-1,CASSSWTVPEAFF,TGTGCCAGCAGCTCCTGGACAGTCCCTGAAGCTTTCTTT
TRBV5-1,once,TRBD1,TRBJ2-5,CASSLEGALETQYF,TGCGCCAGCAGCTTGGAGGGGGCGCTGGAGACCCAGTACTTC
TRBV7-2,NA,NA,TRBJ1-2,CASSLGTGTPSNYGYTF,TGTGCCAGCAGCTTGGGGACGGGGACTCCCTCGAACTATGGCTACACCTTC
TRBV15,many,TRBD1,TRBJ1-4,CATSNGQGASEKLFF,TGTGCCACCAGCAACGGACAGGGGGCGAGTGAAAAACTGTTTTTT
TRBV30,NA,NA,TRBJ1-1,CAGREQMNTEAFF,TGTGCCGGGAGGGAACAGATGAACACTGAAGCTTTCTTT
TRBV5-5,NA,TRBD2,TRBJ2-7,CASSYFSSGPSYEQYF,TGTGCCAGCAGCTATTTTTCTAGCGGACCGTCCTACGAGCAGTACTTC
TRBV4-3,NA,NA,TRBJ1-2,CASSQDGGTLDYGYTF,TGCGCCAGCAGCCAAGATGGAGGGACGCTGGACTATGGCTACACCTTC
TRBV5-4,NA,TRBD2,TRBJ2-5,CASSFSGTSGRRETQYF,TGTGCCAGCAGCTTTTCCGGGACTAGCGGGAGAAGGGAGACCCAGTACTTC
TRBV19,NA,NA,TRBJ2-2,CASSIIAGQTGELFF,TGTGCCAGTAGTATAATTGCAGGACAAACCGGGGAGCTGTTTTTT
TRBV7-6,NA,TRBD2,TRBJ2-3,CASSLGLAGGKIDTQYF,TGTGCCAGCAGCTTGGGGCTAGCGGGGGGTAAAATAGATACGCAGTATTTT